Shown below are 8 T cell receptor beta chains from a single sample sequenced in a study of molecular identifiers for immune sequencing clone quantification. Using its own MiXCR run on the PCR reads, TCRdb lists one record per CDR3 protein. Of under 600,000 distinct CDR3 sequences in the sample, about 21% were seen once. Sequencing was done on a sample of naive CD8+ T cells from blood, with Jurkat cell RNA spiked in. Subset indicated: FACS-sorted CD8+CD4-CCR7+CD45RA+ naive T cells. Source of these receptors: a human donor in good health. Some libraries in this study had Jurkat cell RNA spiked in.

The table lists this clonotype with a few counts. V gene TRBV7-8 combines with J gene TRBJ1-5, with no clear D. Trimming took off 1 base at V and 6 bases at J, with 7 bases between the two ends. The germline V gene encodes CDR1 SGHVS and CDR2 FQNEAQ. The CDR3 covers 13 residues. Here the CDR3 reads CASSLDQAQPQHF. The CDR3 DNA is TGTGCCAGCAGCTTAGATCAGGCTCAGCCCCAGCATTTT.

This clonotype has ten or more counts. This rearrangement joins TRBV14 to TRBJ2-1, with D unresolved. Looked up from germline, CDR1 is SGHDN and CDR2 is FVKESK. Deletions cut 0 bases from V and 0 bases from J, with 9 bases between. The CDR3 runs 16 residues. The CDR3 spells CASSQEHLSSYNEQFF. The CDR3 DNA reads TGTGCCAGCAGCCAAGAGCATTTAAGCTCCTACAATGAGCAGTTCTTC. Looking up the rest from reference TRBV14 and TRBJ2-1 gives the full variable domain: EAGVTQFPSHSVIEKGQTVTLRCDPISGHDNLYWYRRVMGKEIKFLLHFVKESKQDESGMPNNRFLAERTGGTYSTLKVQPAELEDSGVYFCASSQEHLSSYNEQFFGPGTRLTVL.

This chain uses TRBV7-8 with TRBJ2-7, with D possibly TRBD2 on 6 matching bases. The germline CDR1 and CDR2 sequences are SGHVS and FQNEAQ. The CDR3 covers 15 residues. Trimming left V 1 base short and J 3 bases short, with 13 bases between. The CDR3 here is CASSLESGRFYEQYF. DNA of the CDR3: TGTGCCAGCAGCTTAGAGTCAGGGAGGTTCTACGAGCAGTACTTC. The full variable domain, its missing parts supplied by reference TRBV7-8 and TRBJ2-7, is GAGVSQSPRYKVAKRGQDVALRCDPISGHVSLFWYQQALGQGPEFLTYFQNEAQLDKSGLPSDRFFAERPEGSVSTLKIQRTQQEDSAVYLCASSLESGRFYEQYFGPGTRLTVT.

A word on this clonotype: Being one base from a much bigger clone, this may be a read error. The conserved phenylalanine or tryptophan is not found at the CDR3 terminus, so this likely reflects a read error. The rearrangement links TRBV20-1 to TRBJ2-7; the match to TRBD2 covers 11 bases. V was pared by 5 bases and J by 2 bases, with 14 bases of the junction left unmatched. Germline V CDR1 and CDR2: DFQATT, SNEGSKA (reference sequence). This CDR3 has 17 amino acids. This CDR3 is CSAPPGASGRIPYEQYL. Written as DNA, the CDR3 is TGCAGTGCTCCACCCGGGGCTAGCGGGAGGATACCCTACGAGCAGTACCTC.

This clonotype has more than one count but fewer than ten. The gene calls are TRBV7-6 and TRBJ2-1; unclear D gene. The CDR3 is 15 residues long. Germline assignment: CDR1 SGHVS and CDR2 FNYEAQ. The V gene lost 0 bases and the J gene lost 0 bases, with 6 bases spanning the gap. The CDR3: CASSLAESSYNEQFF. The CDR3 coding sequence is TGTGCCAGCAGCTTAGCGGAAAGCTCCTACAATGAGCAGTTCTTC. Full variable domain (outside the CDR3, taken from reference TRBV7-6 and TRBJ2-1): GAGVSQSPRYKVTKRGQDVALRCDPISGHVSLYWYRQALGQGPEFLTYFNYEAQQDKSGLPNDRFSAERPEGSISTLTIQRTEQRDSAMYRCASSLAESSYNEQFFGPGTRLTVL.

This clonotype was found many times. This chain joins TRBV20-1 and TRBJ2-7; 11 bases line up with TRBD2. Germline V gives CDR1 DFQATT, CDR2 SNEGSKA (reference sequence). V gave up 0 bases and J gave up 1 base; unmatched junction bases: 5. This CDR3 spans 16 amino acids. Here the CDR3 reads CSARDQLAGVSYEQYF. CDR3 bases: TGCAGTGCTAGAGACCAACTAGCGGGAGTATCCTACGAGCAGTACTTC.

This clonotype was seen a handful of times. The V gene is TRBV6-5, the J gene TRBJ1-1; D not resolved. This CDR3 comprises 13 residues. V was pared by 6 bases and J by 8 bases, with 16 bases between. Germline CDR1 is MNHEY and CDR2 is SVGAGI. CDR3 DNA sequence: TGTGCCAGCAGGCCGTCGGGTGTCGAGGAAGCTTTCTTT. Amino acid sequence: CASRPSGVEEAFF.

The genes are TRBV27 and TRBJ2-5; 11 bases match TRBD2. The CDR3 totals 17 residues. CDR1 MNHEY and CDR2 SMNVEV come from the germline V gene (reference sequence). V lost 5 bases to trimming and J lost 1 base; unmatched junction nucleotides: 9. The CDR3 nucleotides read TGTGCCAGCAGTGTGACGGGACTAGCGGCCATCCAAGAGACCCAGTACTTC. Protein sequence: CASSVTGLAAIQETQYF.